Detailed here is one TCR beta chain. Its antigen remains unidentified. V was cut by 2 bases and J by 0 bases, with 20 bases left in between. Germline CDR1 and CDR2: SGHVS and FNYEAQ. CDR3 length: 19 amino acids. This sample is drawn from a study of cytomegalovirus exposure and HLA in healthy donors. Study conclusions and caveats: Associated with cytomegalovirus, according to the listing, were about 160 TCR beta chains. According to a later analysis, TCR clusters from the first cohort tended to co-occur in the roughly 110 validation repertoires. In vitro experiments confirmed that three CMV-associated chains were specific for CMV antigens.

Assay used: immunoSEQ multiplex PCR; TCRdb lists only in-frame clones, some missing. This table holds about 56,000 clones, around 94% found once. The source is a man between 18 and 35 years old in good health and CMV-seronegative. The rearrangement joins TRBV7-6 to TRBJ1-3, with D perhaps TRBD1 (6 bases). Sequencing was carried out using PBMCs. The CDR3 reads CASSLLFGGPPGSGNTIYF. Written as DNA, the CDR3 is TGTGCCAGCAGCTTATTATTCGGGGGGCCACCAGGCTCTGGAAACACCATATATTTT.